This T cell receptor (beta chain) was observed in a study of PD-L1 blockade in urothelial cancer. Study as a whole: In the patient group, about 90% of the roughly 29 were males with bladder-origin urothelial cancer. From 0 to 3 prior chemotherapy regimens had been given to the patients.

As concerns this clone: Its matching antigen is unknown.

The assay was immunoSEQ multiplex PCR, and TCRdb's table has in-frame clones only and misses some. The sample carries 35,000 to 40,000 clones, about four fifths recorded once. Study results and caveats: Pretreatment clonality of the blood TCR repertoire below the median was predictive of superior survival.

The source material was PBMCs, sampled around atezolizumab (anti-PD-L1) treatment. This clonotype was sampled from a man aged 70 or older with urothelial cancer.

CDR3 bases: TGTGCCAGCAGTGAATTTGGGACAGGACAAGAGACCCAGTACTTC. It translates to CASSEFGTGQETQYF. This chain uses TRBV25-1 with TRBJ2-5, with 8 bases that match TRBD1. The CDR3 extends over 15 amino acids. With 1 base clipped from V and 2 bases from J, the junction kept 3 bases outside the gene matches. CDR1 and CDR2 (germline): MGHDK, SYGVNS. Supplemented by reference TRBV25-1 and TRBJ2-5, the full variable domain reads EADIYQTPRYLVIGTGKKITLECSQTMGHDKMYWYQQDPGMELHLIHYSYGVNSTEKGDLSSESTVSRIRTEHFPLTLESARPSHTSQYLCASSEFGTGQETQYFGPGTRLLVL.